This T cell receptor (beta chain) was recovered during a study of T cell repertoires in cytomegalovirus infection. Study information: It was recently identified HLA-C-restricted and well-studied HLA-B-restricted CMV epitopes that the study used. Matching HLA type and CMV infection were both indicated by public TCR beta signatures. Study conclusions and caveats: In two of eight donors, the top clonotype was HLA-C-restricted CMV-specific. Using cumulative public TCR beta family frequency, the authors identified those who carried CMV together with the relevant HLA.

TCRdb itself ran the reads through MiXCR, one entry per CDR3 protein. The sample yields approximately 270,000 distinct CDR3 sequences, roughly a fifth seen once. Germline loops: CDR1 SGHTA, CDR2 FQGNSA. Trimming left V 5 bases short and J 3 bases short, with 16 bases between. This CDR3 is built from 15 residues. This clonotype was recorded at least ten times. What it binds is not known. The sequencing here drew on cultured PBMCs, taken from culture after CMV antigen stimulation. V and J are TRBV7-2 and TRBJ1-2; possible D gene TRBD1, 6 bases. The origin of this receptor is a human donor in good health (CMV status not recorded). Some clones in this sample may be carry-over from other donors' samples. The CDR3 DNA sequence: TGTGCCAGCAGCCCCGTTGGGGGCAATGACTATGGCTACACCTTC. Translating it yields CASSPVGGNDYGYTF.